Detailed here is one T cell receptor beta chain. The antigen remains undetermined. Looked up from germline, CDR1 is SNHLY and CDR2 is FYNNEI. J was trimmed by 2 bases and V by 6 bases; bases with no gene match: 13. The CDR3 runs 16 residues. This record belongs to a study of cytomegalovirus exposure and HLA in healthy donors. The study, taken as a whole, reports: Analysis performed later found 16,951 TCR beta sequences associated with HLA alleles at 0.05 false discovery rate.

60 Vbeta and 13 Jbeta primers were used in PCR. TCRdb's table, derived via immunoSEQ multiplex PCR, lists solely in-frame clones and lacks some. The sample gives about 98,000 clones, around 57% of which show up once; approximately 4.8% is in the top ten. This receptor was taken from a human donor in good health. The genes are TRBV2 and TRBJ2-7, with 7 bases identical to TRBD1. Sample: PBMCs. The CDR3 loop is CASRSFMGQSPYEQYF. The CDR3 DNA follows: TGTGCCAGCAGGTCCTTCATGGGACAGTCTCCCTACGAGCAGTACTTC.